The 8 T cell receptor beta chains presented below share a single source sample, sequenced in a study of blood T cell repertoires in COVID-19. The table came from immunoSEQ multiplex PCR; TCRdb's copy has only in-frame clones and leaves some out. In the table there are approximately 240,000 clones, roughly four fifths of which are singletons. Sequences were obtained from PBMCs or T cells enriched from blood (not recorded which). The origin of the receptors is a woman aged 40 to 50 with acute COVID-19.

V usage is TRBV2 and J usage is TRBJ2-7, with 9 bases that match TRBD2. The CDR3 length is 14 residues. CDR1 SNHLY and CDR2 FYNNEI come from the germline V gene. The trim removed 6 bases at V and 2 bases at J, leaving 5 bases unmatched. CDR3 in amino acids: CASRPIAGAYEQYF. In nucleotides, the CDR3 is TGTGCCAGCAGACCCATAGCGGGAGCCTACGAGCAGTACTTC. Drawing the rest from reference TRBV2 and TRBJ2-7, the complete variable domain is EPEVTQTPSHQVTQMGQEVILRCVPISNHLYFYWYRQILGQKVEFLVSFYNNEISEKSEIFDDQFSVERPDGSNFTLKIRSTKLEDSAMYFCASRPIAGAYEQYFGPGTRLTVT.

In its sample, this clone was seen once. The CDR3 nucleotides read TGTGCCAGCAGCTTCACAAAGAACACTGAAGCTTTCTTT. Translated, it gives CASSFTKNTEAFF. This sequence joins TRBV7-3 and TRBJ1-1; no reliable D call. Germline loops: CDR1 SGHTA, CDR2 FQGTGA. The CDR3 loop spans 13 amino acids. The V end was cut by 3 bases, the J end by 1 base, with 6 bases between.

This chain connects TRBV10-3 to TRBJ2-1; the match to TRBD1 covers 9 bases. Germline V CDR1 and CDR2: ENHRY, SYGVKD. The V segment lost 10 bases and the J segment 8 bases; nucleotides outside the gene matches: 6. The CDR3 is 12 amino acids. This CDR3 reads CATGQGSDEQFF. The CDR3 DNA reads TGTGCCACCGGACAGGGGTCTGATGAGCAGTTCTTC.

This chain joins TRBV27 and TRBJ1-4; 9 nucleotides match TRBD1. Germline V lookup: CDR1 MNHEY, CDR2 SMNVEV (reference sequence). The V and J ends lost 8 bases and 6 bases, in that order; junction bases with no gene match: 7. CDR3 length equals 14 residues. The CDR3 DNA follows: TGTGCCAGCTATTCCGGGACAGGGTATGAAAAACTGTTTTTT. Its protein is CASYSGTGYEKLFF.

In its sample, this clone was seen a few times. The V call is TRBV3-1 (or the pseudogene TRBV3-2), the J call TRBJ2-2, with TRBD2 matching over 7 bases. J lost 1 base, V lost 6 bases, and 11 bases had no gene match. The CDR3 sequence is 17 residues long. Germline loops: CDR1 LGHDT, CDR2 YNNKEL (reference sequence). CDR3 coding DNA: TGTGCCAGCAGTCAATCCCCTATAGCGGGGAACACCGGGGAGCTGTTTTTT. It encodes CASSQSPIAGNTGELFF.

The J gene is TRBJ1-2, the V gene TRBV6-1, with 7 bases aligning to TRBD1. The CDR3 totals 13 residues. V lost 2 bases to trimming and J lost 8 bases; unmatched junction nucleotides: 5. Germline V CDR1 and CDR2: MNHNS, SASEGT. CDR3 region: CASSEKTGDGYTF. In DNA, the CDR3 is TGTGCCAGCAGTGAAAAAACAGGGGACGGCTACACCTTC.

This clone was counted once. This chain joins TRBV4-1 and TRBJ1-3, with 7 positions matching TRBD1. The V segment lost 3 bases and the J segment 1 base; nucleotides outside the gene matches: 15. CDR1 MGHRA and CDR2 YSYEKL come from the germline V gene. This CDR3 is 19 amino acids long. In nucleotides, the CDR3 is TGCGCCAGCAGCCACAGGACGTGGGTACAGGGGAGTTCTGGAAACACCATATATTTT. This translates into CASSHRTWVQGSSGNTIYF.

This rearrangement joins TRBV14 to TRBJ2-7; 10 positions match TRBD2. CDR1 and CDR2 (germline): SGHDN, FVKESK. With V trimmed by 5 bases and J by 4 bases, 8 bases remained unmatched. The CDR3 contains 15 residues. CDR3 amino acids: CASSVIAGGQYEQYF. The CDR3 nucleotides are TGTGCCAGCAGCGTTATAGCGGGGGGCCAATACGAGCAGTACTTC. The whole variable domain, filled in from reference TRBV14 and TRBJ2-7, reads EAGVTQFPSHSVIEKGQTVTLRCDPISGHDNLYWYRRVMGKEIKFLLHFVKESKQDESGMPNNRFLAERTGGTYSTLKVQPAELEDSGVYFCASSVIAGGQYEQYFGPGTRLTVT.